This T cell receptor beta chain stems from a study of regulatory T cells in long-lasting Graves disease (TCRdb year 2021). A note on the overall study: In the newly diagnosed Graves' disease group, patients had been taking antithyroid drugs for less than 3 months. A total of about 33 samples underwent TCR sequencing, from about 13 patients with persistent Graves' disease and 20 patients with newly diagnosed Graves' disease. Patients with persistent Graves' disease were compared with patients with newly diagnosed Graves' disease using TCR sequencing and RNA sequencing of peripheral blood. The study was conducted in China and was registered as a clinical trial.

Reading from cysteine to phenylalanine, the CDR3 counts 19 amino acids. Only the CDR3 region is kept as DNA, spanning 57 bases read in frame from base 1. The germline V gene supplies CDR1 SGHAT and CDR2 FQNNGV. After removal of 6 bases from V and 4 bases from J, the junction retains 17 bases not matched to a gene. Remarks on this clonotype: Its antigen remains unidentified. The input lacks base qualities; no much larger clone sits a single base away.

On the study overall, not on this receptor specifically: Patients with persistent disease shared more public clonotypes (fewer than 3,000) than newly diagnosed patients did (more than 900). Because the primary lesion, thyroid tissue, could not be accessed, the study looked at peripheral blood alone. The authors acknowledged the small sample size as a limitation that may reduce accuracy. Sequencing and analysis were restricted to the TCR beta chain. Persistent Graves' disease patients showed lower TCR Shannon entropy and fewer highly expanded clones than newly diagnosed patients, suggesting clonal expansion. TRBV28, TRBJ1-2 and TRBJ2-5 were preferentially used in persistent disease, while TRBV20-1 and TRBJ2-1 were favored in newly diagnosed disease.

The method behind the library was multiplex PCR. TCRdb records Illumina HiSeq 4000 as the sequencer. To build TCR beta libraries, CDR3 regions were amplified by Arm-PCR using iRepertoire HTBI primers. Gel purification was performed on PCR products prior to sequencing. Turning to the authors' computational methods: Across samples, about 63 TRBV and 13 to 15 TRBJ segments were identified and used for gene usage analysis of CDR3 amino acid clonotypes. Filtered high-quality paired reads were merged into contigs using COPE and FqMerger. BLAST was used to align contigs to IMGT TRBV, TRBD and TRBJ reference genes, with CDR3 defined following IMGT. Any clonotype with a frequency above 0.1% was counted as a highly expanded clone. Shannon entropy served as the measure of repertoire diversity, while the Gini coefficient captured V-J evenness. Public clonotypes were defined as clonotypes shared by more than one individual. The public reads were reanalyzed by TCRdb: fastp trimming at Q25, MiXCR alignment, in-frame beta chains only. Merged by CDR3 protein, the rows form single entries marked with the most common genes and DNA. Here the V and J calls rest on TCRdb's processing, not on the authors' analysis. Counted in this sample were 300,000 to 400,000 distinct CDR3 sequences; 16% of them appeared once. Roughly 30% of the sample comes from the top ten.

The time point label on this specimen signifies: newly diagnosed GD, antithyroid drugs for less than 3 months. For both TCR sequencing and RNA sequencing, RNA was extracted from PBMCs in TRIzol. Graves' disease was diagnosed according to American Thyroid Association guidelines. The patients came from an endocrinology department in Xi'an, China. Each patient gave roughly 8.4 milliliters of peripheral blood, collected in an EDTA anticoagulant tube. Ficoll Paque Plus density gradient separation was used to isolate PBMCs, and no further T cell sorting was performed. An Agilent 2100 Bioanalyzer and agarose gel were used to check RNA quality, and a NanoDrop 2000 was used to measure RNA concentration. The sample was also reused in another study, on T cells in Graves' hyperthyroidism and ophthalmopathy. The second publication reports: Stable Graves' hyperthyroidism was defined as the absence of progression to ophthalmopathy over 18 months of follow-up. Hyperthyroidism patients were aged 18 to 65 years and newly diagnosed, with disease duration of less than 2 months. The study excluded patients with uncontrolled infections, other autoimmune diseases, pregnancy or lactation. Clinical symptoms, serum thyroxine and TRAb, thyroid ultrasound, and orbital computed tomography formed the basis for the diagnoses. A first-round RT-PCR of the TCR CDR3 used the HTBI primer set with the Qiagen OneStep RT-PCR kit. Most expanded thyroid clonotypes (frequency above 0.001) were also found in blood, which suggests that blood repertoires may mirror thyroid immune responses. Ophthalmopathy was separated from stable hyperthyroidism by a 13 V-J signature model, with over 85% sensitivity and about 81% specificity obtained in cross-validation and 80%/75% obtained in testing. In validation, the model predicted progression to ophthalmopathy with just under 71% sensitivity and around 72% specificity, a median of 6.5 months before onset. TCR V-J signatures able to tell the groups apart were searched for in a discovery cohort of 90 to 100 patients, of whom around 43 had Graves' ophthalmopathy and around 56 had stable Graves' hyperthyroidism. An independent validation cohort of 18 to 20 hyperthyroidism patients and roughly 16 patients who later progressed to ophthalmopathy tested prospective prediction of ophthalmopathy. The 90 to 100 discovery patients were randomly divided into training and test sets at a 7:3 ratio. In addition, the study compared T-cell repertoires in thyroid tissue and in blood from about six Graves' hyperthyroidism patients. Following sampling, methimazole starting at 30 mg daily was given to hyperthyroidism patients, and high-dose intravenous methylprednisolone was given to ophthalmopathy patients. The libraries were constructed in a second round of multiplex PCR and then size-selected and purified. Sequencing of the libraries was done on an Illumina HiSeq2000 using paired-end 100 bp reads. SOAPnuke was used to process the raw data, throwing out any read that contained adapters or uncalled bases, had a mean Phred below 15, or lacked an exact constant-primer or identifier match. High-quality paired reads were merged using COPE v1.2.5, and each unique nucleotide sequence was defined as a clonotype. MiTCR v1.1 was used to align the clonotypes against IMGT TRBV, TRBD and TRBJ reference segments. Analysis was restricted to V-J combinations with a frequency above 0.0001, which covered roughly 99% of repertoires. The TCS score was defined as F50 (clonal expansion) divided by E x V (chaos), with BLOSUM62-based TCRdist calculated between CDR3 peptides within each V-J. Welch's t-statistics and random forest reduced around 520 V-J features to about 13, which were used in a naive Bayes classifier (R e1071). Sample size was not statistically predetermined, and blinding of investigators to group allocation was not performed. TCR Vbeta CDR3 sequencing of 130 to 150 peripheral blood samples (around 45 ophthalmopathy, some 75 hyperthyroidism and some 17 progressor patients) is reported in the paper.

This clonotype originated in a man aged 40-49 years with Graves disease. Donor details come from another sample of the same person, matched by shared clones. This sample comprised peripheral blood mononuclear cells (PBMCs), obtained at new diagnosis, from a patient treated with antithyroid drugs. The sequence links TRBV11-2 to TRBJ1-4; a stretch of 10 junction bases matches TRBD1. In nucleotide form, the sequence is TGTGCCAGCAGACGCTGTGACAGGGGGCCCCAGCAGGTTAATGAAAAACTGTTTTTT. This translates into CASRRCDRGPQQVNEKLFF.